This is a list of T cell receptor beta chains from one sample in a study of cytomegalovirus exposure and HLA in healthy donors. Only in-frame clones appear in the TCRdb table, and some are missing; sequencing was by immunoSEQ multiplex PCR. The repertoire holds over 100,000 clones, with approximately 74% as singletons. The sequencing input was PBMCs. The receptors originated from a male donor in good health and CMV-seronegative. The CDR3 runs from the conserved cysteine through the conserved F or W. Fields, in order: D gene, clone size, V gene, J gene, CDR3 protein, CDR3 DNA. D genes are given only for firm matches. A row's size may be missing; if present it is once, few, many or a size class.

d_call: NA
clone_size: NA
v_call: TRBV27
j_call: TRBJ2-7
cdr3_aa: CASSWTPSYEQYF
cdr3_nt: TGTGCCAGCAGTTGGACACCCTCCTACGAGCAGTACTTC

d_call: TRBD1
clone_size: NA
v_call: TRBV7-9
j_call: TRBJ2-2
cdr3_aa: CASSSRGAGGETGELFF
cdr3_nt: TGTGCCAGCAGCTCCAGGGGGGCAGGGGGCGAGACCGGGGAGCTGTTTTTT

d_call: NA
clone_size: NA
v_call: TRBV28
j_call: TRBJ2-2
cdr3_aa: CASSPWTDPNTGELFF
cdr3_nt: TGTGCCAGCAGTCCTTGGACAGATCCGAACACCGGGGAGCTGTTTTTT

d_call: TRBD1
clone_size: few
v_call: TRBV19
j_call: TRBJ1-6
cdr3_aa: CASTRTGGNSPLHF
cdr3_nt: TGTGCCAGTACCCGGACAGGGGGAAATTCACCCCTCCACTTT

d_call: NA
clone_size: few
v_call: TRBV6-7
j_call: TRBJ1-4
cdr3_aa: CATPGTATNEKLFF
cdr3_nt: TGTGCCACTCCTGGTACTGCAACTAATGAAAAACTGTTTTTT

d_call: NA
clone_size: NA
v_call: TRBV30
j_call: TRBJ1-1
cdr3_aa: CAWRWGGPAFF
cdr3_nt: TGTGCCTGGCGTTGGGGGGGCCCAGCTTTCTTT

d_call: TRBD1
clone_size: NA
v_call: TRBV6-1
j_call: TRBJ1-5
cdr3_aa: CASSDRTGGIGNQPQHF
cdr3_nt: TGTGCCAGCAGTGACCGGACAGGGGGGATCGGCAATCAGCCCCAGCATTTT

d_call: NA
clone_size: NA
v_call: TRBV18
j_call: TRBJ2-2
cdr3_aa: CASSMNRVEGTGELFF
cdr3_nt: TGTGCCAGCTCAATGAACAGGGTCGAGGGGACCGGGGAGCTGTTTTTT

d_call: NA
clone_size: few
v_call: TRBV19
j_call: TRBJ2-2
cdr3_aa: CASSIAQANTGELFF
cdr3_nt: TGTGCCAGTAGTATAGCCCAGGCAAACACCGGGGAGCTGTTTTTT

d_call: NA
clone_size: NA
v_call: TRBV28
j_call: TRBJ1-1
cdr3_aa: CASSLATEAFF
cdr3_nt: TGTGCCAGCAGTTTGGCCACCGAAGCTTTCTTT

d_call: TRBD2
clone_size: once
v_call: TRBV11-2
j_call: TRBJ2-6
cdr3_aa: CASSLGTSPTNSGANVLTF
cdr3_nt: TGTGCCAGCAGCTTAGGGACTAGCCCAACAAACTCTGGGGCCAACGTCCTGACTTTC

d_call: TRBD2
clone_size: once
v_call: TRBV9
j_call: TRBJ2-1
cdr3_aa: CASSVVGTSLYNEQFF
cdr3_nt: TGTGCCAGCAGCGTAGTTGGGACTAGCCTCTACAATGAGCAGTTCTTC

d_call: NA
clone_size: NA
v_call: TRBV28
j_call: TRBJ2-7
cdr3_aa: CASSLRQYYEQYF
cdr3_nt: TGTGCCAGCAGTTTACGACAGTACTACGAGCAGTACTTC

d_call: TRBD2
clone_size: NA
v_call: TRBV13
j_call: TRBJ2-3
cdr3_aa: CASSGGWAGSKAGDTQYF
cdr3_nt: TGTGCCAGCAGCGGCGGTTGGGCGGGTTCTAAAGCGGGGGATACGCAGTATTTT

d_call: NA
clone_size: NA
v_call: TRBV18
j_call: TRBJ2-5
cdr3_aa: CASSPWDFGTQYF
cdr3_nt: TGTGCCAGCTCACCGTGGGACTTCGGGACCCAGTACTTC

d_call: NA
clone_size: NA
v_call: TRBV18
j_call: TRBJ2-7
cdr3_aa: CASSPRRGSYEQYF
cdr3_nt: TGTGCCAGCTCACCGCGAAGGGGGAGTTACGAGCAGTACTTC

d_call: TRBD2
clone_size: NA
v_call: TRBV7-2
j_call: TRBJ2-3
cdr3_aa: CASSLDWTSLGTQYF
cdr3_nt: TGTGCCAGCAGCTTAGACTGGACTAGCTTAGGTACGCAGTATTTT

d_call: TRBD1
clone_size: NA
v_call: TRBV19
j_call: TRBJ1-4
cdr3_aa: CASSPGGTGEKLFF
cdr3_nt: TGTGCCAGTAGTCCCGGTGGGACAGGAGAAAAACTGTTTTTT

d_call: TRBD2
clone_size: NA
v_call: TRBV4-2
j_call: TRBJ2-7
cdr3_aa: CASSQDPSEVAGGPGYEQYF
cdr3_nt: TGTGCCAGCAGCCAAGACCCCTCCGAGGTAGCGGGAGGGCCGGGCTACGAGCAGTACTTC

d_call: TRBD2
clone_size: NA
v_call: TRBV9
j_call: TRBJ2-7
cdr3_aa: CASSVGEGRAYEQYF
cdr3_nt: TGTGCCAGCAGCGTAGGGGAGGGTCGAGCCTACGAGCAGTACTTC

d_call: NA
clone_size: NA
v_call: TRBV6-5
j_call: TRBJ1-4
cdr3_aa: CASSYYRREKLFF
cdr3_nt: TGTGCCAGCAGTTACTATCGCAGAGAAAAACTGTTTTTT

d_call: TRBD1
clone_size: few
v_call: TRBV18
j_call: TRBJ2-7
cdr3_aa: CASSIRGGQGANEQYF
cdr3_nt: TGTGCCAGCTCCATCCGCGGGGGACAGGGGGCTAACGAGCAGTACTTC

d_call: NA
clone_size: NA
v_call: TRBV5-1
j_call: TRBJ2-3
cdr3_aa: CASSLGGGIGDTQYF
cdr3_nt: TGCGCCAGCAGCTTGGGCGGCGGGATCGGGGATACGCAGTATTTT

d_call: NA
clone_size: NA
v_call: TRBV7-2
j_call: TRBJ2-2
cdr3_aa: CASSLVGPGELFF
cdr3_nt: TGTGCCAGCAGCTTAGTTGGGCCCGGGGAGCTGTTTTTT